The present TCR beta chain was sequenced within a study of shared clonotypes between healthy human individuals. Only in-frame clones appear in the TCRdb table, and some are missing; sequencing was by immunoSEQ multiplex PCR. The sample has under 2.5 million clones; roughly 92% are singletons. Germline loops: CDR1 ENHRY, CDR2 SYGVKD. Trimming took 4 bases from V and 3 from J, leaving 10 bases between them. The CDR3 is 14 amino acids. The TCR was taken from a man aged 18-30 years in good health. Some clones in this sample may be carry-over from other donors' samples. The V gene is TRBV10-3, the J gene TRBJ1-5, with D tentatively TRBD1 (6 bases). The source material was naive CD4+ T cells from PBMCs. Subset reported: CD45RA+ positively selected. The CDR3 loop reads CAISGGTINQPQHF. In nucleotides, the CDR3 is TGTGCCATCAGTGGGGGGACAATCAATCAGCCCCAGCATTTT.